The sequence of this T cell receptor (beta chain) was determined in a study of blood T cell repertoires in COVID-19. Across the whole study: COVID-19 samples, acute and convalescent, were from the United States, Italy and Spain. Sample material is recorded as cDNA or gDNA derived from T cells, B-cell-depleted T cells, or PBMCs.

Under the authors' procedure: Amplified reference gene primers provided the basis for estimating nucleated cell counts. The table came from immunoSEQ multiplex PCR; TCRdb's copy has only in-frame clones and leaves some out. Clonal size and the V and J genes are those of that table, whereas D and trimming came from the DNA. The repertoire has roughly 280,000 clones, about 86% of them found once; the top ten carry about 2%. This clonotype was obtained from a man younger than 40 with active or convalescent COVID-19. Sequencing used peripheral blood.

The CDR3 DNA follows: TGTGCCAGCAGACGGGGACAGATCTATGGCTACACCTTC. This codes for CASRRGQIYGYTF. The chain recombines TRBV7-9 with TRBJ1-2, with 7 bases identical to TRBD1. Per germline, CDR1 SEHNR and CDR2 FQNEAQ (reference sequence). The CDR3 consists of 13 residues. V dropped 6 bases and J dropped 4; count of bases not matched to a gene: 5.